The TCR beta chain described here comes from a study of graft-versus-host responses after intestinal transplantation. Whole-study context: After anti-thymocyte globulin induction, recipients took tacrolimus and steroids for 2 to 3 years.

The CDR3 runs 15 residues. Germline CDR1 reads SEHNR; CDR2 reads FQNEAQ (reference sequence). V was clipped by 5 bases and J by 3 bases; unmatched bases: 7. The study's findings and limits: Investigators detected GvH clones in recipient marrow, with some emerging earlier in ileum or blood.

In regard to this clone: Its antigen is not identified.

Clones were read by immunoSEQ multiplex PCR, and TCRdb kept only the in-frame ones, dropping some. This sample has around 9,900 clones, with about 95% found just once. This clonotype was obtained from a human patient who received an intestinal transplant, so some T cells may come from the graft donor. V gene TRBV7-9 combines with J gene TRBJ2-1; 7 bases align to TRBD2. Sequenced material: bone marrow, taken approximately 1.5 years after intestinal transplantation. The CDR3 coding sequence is TGTGCCAGCAGCGTAGGACTAGTTGGCTACAATGAGCAGTTCTTC. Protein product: CASSVGLVGYNEQFF.